This TCR beta chain was captured by sequencing in a study of cytomegalovirus exposure and HLA in healthy donors. Study observations and caveats: Published work reported that the classifier diagnosed cytomegalovirus status with high specificity and sensitivity.

This clone showed up many times. As yet, its antigen is unknown. Germline CDR1 SGHTA, CDR2 FQGNSA. CDR3 length: 12 amino acids. The V gene lost 6 bases and the J gene lost 6 bases, with 12 bases spanning the gap. The PCR was carried out with 60 Vbeta primers and 13 Jbeta primers. The repertoire was sequenced with immunoSEQ multiplex PCR; TCRdb's copy has only in-frame clones and lacks some. This sample has fewer than 90,000 clones; roughly 67% occur once, and the top ten carry about 7.4%. The receptor was isolated from a man between 35 and 55 years old in good health and CMV-seropositive. The sequencing sample was made of PBMCs. The chain joins TRBV7-2 to TRBJ2-7, with a tentative D call TRBD1 (6 bases). CDR3 protein: CASRSGVGEQYF. The CDR3 DNA reads TGTGCCAGCAGGTCAGGGGTCGGCGAGCAGTACTTC.